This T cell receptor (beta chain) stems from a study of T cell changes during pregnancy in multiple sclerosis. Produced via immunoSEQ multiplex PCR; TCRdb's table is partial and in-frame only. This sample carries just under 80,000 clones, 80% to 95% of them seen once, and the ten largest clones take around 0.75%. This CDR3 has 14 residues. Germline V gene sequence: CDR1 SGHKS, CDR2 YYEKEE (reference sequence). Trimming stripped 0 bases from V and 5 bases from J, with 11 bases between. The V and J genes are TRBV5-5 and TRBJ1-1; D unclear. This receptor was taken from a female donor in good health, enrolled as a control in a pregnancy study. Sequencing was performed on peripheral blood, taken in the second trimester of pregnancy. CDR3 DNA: TGTGCCAGCAGCTTGGAAGTCAAACAAACTGAAGCTTTCTTT. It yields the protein CASSLEVKQTEAFF. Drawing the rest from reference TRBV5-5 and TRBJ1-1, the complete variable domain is DAGVTQSPTHLIKTRGQQVTLRCSPISGHKSVSWYQQVLGQGPQFIFQYYEKEERGRGNFPDRFSARQFPNYSSELNVNALLLGDSALYLCASSLEVKQTEAFFGQGTRLTVV.